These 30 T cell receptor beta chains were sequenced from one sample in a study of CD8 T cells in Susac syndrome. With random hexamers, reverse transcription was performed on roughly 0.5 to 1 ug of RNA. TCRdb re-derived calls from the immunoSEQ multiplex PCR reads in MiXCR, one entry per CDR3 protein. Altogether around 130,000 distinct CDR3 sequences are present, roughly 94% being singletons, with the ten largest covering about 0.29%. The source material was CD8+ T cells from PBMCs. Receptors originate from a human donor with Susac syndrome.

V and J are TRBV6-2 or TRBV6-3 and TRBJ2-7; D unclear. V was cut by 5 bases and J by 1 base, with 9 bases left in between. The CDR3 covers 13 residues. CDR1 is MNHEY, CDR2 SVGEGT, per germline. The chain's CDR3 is CASSTTRSYEQYF. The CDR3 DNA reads TGTGCCAGCAGTACCACCCGATCCTACGAGCAGTACTTC.

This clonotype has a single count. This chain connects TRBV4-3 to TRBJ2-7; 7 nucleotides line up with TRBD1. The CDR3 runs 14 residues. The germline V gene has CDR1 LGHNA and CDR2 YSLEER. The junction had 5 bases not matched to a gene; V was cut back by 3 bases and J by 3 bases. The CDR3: CASSHATGLYEQYF. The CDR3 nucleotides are TGCGCCAGCAGCCATGCGACAGGGCTCTACGAGCAGTACTTC.

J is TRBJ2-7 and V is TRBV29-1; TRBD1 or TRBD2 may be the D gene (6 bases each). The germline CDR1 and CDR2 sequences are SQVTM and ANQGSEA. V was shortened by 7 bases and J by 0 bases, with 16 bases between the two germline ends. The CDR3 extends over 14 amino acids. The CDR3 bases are TGCAGCGCACAAAGGGGGGTGGGCTCCTACGAGCAGTACTTC. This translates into CSAQRGVGSYEQYF.

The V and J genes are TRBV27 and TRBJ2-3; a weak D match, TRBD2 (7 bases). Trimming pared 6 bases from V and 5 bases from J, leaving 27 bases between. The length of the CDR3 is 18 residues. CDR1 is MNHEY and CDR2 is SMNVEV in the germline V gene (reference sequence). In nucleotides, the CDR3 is TGTGCCAGCAGCGATCTACCCCTCACTAGCGAGGGGGGAGATACGCAGTATTTT. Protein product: CASSDLPLTSEGGDTQYF.

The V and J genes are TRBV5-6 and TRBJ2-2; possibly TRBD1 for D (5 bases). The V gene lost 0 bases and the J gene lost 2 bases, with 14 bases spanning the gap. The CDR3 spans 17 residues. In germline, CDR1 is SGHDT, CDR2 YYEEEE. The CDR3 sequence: CASSLALWTTNTGELFF. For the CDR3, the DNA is TGTGCCAGCAGCTTGGCCCTCTGGACAACTAACACCGGGGAGCTGTTTTTT.

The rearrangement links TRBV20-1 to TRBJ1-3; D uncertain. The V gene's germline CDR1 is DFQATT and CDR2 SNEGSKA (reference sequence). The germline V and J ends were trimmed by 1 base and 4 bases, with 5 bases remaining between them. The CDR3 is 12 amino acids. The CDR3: CSARAGGNTIYF. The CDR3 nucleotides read TGCAGTGCTAGAGCAGGCGGAAACACCATATATTTT.

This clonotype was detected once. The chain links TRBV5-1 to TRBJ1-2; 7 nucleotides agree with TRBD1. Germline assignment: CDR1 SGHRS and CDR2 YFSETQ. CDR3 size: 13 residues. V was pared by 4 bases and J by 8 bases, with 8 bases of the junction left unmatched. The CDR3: CASSVSTGSGYTF. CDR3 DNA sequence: TGCGCCAGCAGCGTTTCGACAGGGAGCGGCTACACCTTC.

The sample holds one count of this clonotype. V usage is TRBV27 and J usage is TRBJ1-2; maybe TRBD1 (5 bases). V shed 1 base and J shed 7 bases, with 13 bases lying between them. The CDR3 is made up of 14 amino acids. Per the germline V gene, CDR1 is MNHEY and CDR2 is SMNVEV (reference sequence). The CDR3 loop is CASSLWEGSGGYTF. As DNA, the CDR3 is TGTGCCAGCAGTTTATGGGAGGGGTCAGGTGGCTACACCTTC.

The CDR3 loop reads CASSQERDRGVPYEQYF. CDR3 DNA: TGCGCCAGCAGCCAAGAAAGGGACAGGGGAGTCCCCTACGAGCAGTACTTC. The chain carries TRBV4-3 and TRBJ2-7, with 10 bases fitting TRBD1. Germline CDR1 and CDR2: LGHNA and YSLEER. With V trimmed by 0 bases and J by 2 bases, 7 bases remained unmatched. This CDR3 is built from 17 residues.

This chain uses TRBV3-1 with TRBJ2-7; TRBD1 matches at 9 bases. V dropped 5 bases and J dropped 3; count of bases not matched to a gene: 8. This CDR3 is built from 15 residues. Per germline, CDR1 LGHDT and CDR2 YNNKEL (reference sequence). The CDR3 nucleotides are TGTGCCAGCAGCAACCCCGGGACAGGGAACTACGAGCAGTACTTC. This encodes CASSNPGTGNYEQYF.

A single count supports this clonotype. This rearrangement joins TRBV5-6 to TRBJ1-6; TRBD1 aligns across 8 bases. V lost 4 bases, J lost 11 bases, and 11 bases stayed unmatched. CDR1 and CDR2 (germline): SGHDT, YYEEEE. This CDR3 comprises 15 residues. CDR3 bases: TGTGCCAGCAGCCTCCGGGACAGGCGGAATCCACCCCTCCACTTT. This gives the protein CASSLRDRRNPPLHF.

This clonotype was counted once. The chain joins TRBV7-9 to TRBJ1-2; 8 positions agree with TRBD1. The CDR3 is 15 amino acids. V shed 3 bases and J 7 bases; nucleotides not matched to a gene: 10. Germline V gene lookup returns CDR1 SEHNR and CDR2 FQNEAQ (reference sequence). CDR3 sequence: CASSFSTGALAGYTF. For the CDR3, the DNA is TGTGCCAGCAGCTTTTCGACAGGGGCACTTGCTGGCTACACCTTC. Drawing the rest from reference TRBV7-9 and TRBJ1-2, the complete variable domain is DTGVSQNPRHKITKRGQNVTFRCDPISEHNRLYWYRQTLGQGPEFLTYFQNEAQLEKSRLLSDRFSAERPKGSFSTLEIQRTEQGDSAMYLCASSFSTGALAGYTFGSGTRLTVV.

Here the CDR3 reads CSATTNVGPNTGELFF. The CDR3 bases are TGCAGTGCTACCACCAATGTGGGACCGAACACCGGGGAGCTGTTTTTT. The V call is TRBV20-1, the J call TRBJ2-2; either TRBD1 or TRBD2 may supply D (5 bases each). CDR1 is DFQATT and CDR2 is SNEGSKA in the germline V gene (reference sequence). The germline V and J ends were trimmed by 4 bases and 0 bases, with 15 bases remaining between them. There are 16 residues in the CDR3.

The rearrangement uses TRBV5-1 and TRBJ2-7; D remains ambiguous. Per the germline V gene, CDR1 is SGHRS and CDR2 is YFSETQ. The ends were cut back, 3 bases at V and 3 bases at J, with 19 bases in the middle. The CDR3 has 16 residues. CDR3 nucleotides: TGCGCCAGCAGCTCCAGACTGGATGTGGGCTACTACGAGCAGTACTTC. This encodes CASSSRLDVGYYEQYF.

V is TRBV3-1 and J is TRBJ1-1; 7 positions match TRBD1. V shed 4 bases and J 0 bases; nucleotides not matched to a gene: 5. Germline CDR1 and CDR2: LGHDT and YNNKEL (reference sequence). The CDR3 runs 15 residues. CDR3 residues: CASSLRGLMNTEAFF. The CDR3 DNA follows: TGTGCCAGCAGCCTGAGGGGGCTGATGAACACTGAAGCTTTCTTT.

The CDR3 sequence is CATSRVRGADTQYF. DNA for the CDR3: TGTGCCACCAGCAGAGTACGGGGCGCCGATACGCAGTATTTT. The genes are TRBV15 and TRBJ2-3, with D tentatively TRBD1 or TRBD2 (5 bases each). The CDR3 is made up of 14 amino acids. Trimming pared 1 base from V and 6 bases from J, leaving 11 bases between. The V gene's germline CDR1 is LNHNV and CDR2 YYDKDF (reference sequence). The variable domain in full, completed from reference TRBV15 and TRBJ2-3, reads DAMVIQNPRYQVTQFGKPVTLSCSQTLNHNVMYWYQQKSSQAPKLLFHYYDKDFNNEADTPDNFQSRRPNTSFCFLDIRSPGLGDTAMYLCATSRVRGADTQYFGPGTRLTVL.

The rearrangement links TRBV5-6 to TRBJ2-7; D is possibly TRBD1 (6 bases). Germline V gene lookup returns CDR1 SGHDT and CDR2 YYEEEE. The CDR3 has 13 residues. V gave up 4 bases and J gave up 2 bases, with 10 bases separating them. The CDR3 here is CASSETGTYEQYF. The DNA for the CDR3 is TGTGCCAGCAGCGAAACAGGGACCTACGAGCAGTACTTC.

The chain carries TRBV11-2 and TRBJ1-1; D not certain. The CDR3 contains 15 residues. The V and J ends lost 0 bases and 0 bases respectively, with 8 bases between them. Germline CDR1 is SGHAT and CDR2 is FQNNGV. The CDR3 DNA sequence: TGTGCCAGCAGCTTAGACAGGCAGATGAACACTGAAGCTTTCTTT. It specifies CASSLDRQMNTEAFF.

This chain's CDR3 is CASSFGTAKADTQYF. CDR3 DNA sequence: TGCGCCAGCAGCTTCGGGACAGCCAAGGCAGATACGCAGTATTTT. V is TRBV5-1 and J is TRBJ2-3; 7 bases are shared with TRBD1. Germline lookup yields CDR1 SGHRS and CDR2 YFSETQ. This CDR3 is 15 amino acids long. J lost 4 bases, V lost 2 bases, and 7 bases had no gene match.

The CDR3, as DNA: TGTGCCAGCAGTTACTGGAGGCAGGGGACCTACGAGCAGTACTTC. The encoded protein is CASSYWRQGTYEQYF. The chain joins TRBV6-5 to TRBJ2-7; D is perhaps TRBD1 (6 bases). The germline CDR1 and CDR2 sequences are MNHEY and SVGAGI. The CDR3 totals 15 residues. V lost 1 base, J lost 2 bases, and 12 bases lay in between.

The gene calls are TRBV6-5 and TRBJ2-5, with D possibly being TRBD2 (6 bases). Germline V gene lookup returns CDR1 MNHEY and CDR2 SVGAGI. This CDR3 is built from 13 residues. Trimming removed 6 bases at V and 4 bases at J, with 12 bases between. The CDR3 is CASRSGVRETQYF. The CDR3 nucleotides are TGTGCCAGCAGATCGGGGGTACGAGAGACCCAGTACTTC.

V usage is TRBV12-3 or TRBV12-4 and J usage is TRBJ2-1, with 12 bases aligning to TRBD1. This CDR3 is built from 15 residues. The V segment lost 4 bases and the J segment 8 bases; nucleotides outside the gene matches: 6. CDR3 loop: CASSYRDRGLDEQFF. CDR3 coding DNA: TGTGCCAGCAGTTACCGGGACAGGGGGCTAGATGAGCAGTTCTTC.

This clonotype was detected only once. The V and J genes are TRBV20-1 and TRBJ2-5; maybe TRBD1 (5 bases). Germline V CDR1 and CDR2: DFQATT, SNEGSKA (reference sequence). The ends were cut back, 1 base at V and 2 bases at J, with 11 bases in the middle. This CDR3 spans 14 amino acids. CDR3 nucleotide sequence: TGCAGTGCTAGAGTAAGGGGTTTACAAGAGACCCAGTACTTC. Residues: CSARVRGLQETQYF.

The CDR3 nucleotides are TGTGCCAGCAGGCGCTCCACTGAAGCTTTCTTT. As protein: CASRRSTEAFF. The chain couples TRBV6-2 or TRBV6-3 to TRBJ1-1; D remains ambiguous. This CDR3 has 11 residues. Germline assignment: CDR1 MNHEY and CDR2 SVGEGT. V lost 6 bases and J lost 4, with 6 bases in between.

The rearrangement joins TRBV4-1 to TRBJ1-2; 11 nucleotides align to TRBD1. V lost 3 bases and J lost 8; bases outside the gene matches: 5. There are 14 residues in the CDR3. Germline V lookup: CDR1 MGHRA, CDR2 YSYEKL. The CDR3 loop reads CASSQDRGPGGYTF. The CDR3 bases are TGCGCCAGCAGCCAGGACAGGGGGCCGGGAGGCTACACCTTC.

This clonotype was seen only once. The CDR3 loop is CSARDEALYNSPLHF. As DNA, the CDR3 is TGCAGTGCTAGAGATGAGGCACTCTATAATTCACCCCTCCACTTT. The chain is built from TRBV20-1 and TRBJ1-6, with unresolved D. Deletions cut 0 bases from V and 3 bases from J, with 9 bases between. Germline V gene lookup returns CDR1 DFQATT and CDR2 SNEGSKA (reference sequence). The CDR3 has 15 residues.

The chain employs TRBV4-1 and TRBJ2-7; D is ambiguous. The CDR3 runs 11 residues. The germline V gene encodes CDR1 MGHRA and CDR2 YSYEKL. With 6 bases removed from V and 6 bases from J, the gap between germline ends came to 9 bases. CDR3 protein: CASSYLGEQYF. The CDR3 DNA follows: TGCGCCAGCAGTTACCTGGGCGAGCAGTACTTC.

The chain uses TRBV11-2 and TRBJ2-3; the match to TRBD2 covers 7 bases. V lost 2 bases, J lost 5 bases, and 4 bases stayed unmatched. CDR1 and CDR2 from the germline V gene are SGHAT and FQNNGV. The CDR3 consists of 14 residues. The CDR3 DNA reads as TGTGCCAGCAGCTTATTAGGGGAGGGAGATACGCAGTATTTT. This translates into CASSLLGEGDTQYF.

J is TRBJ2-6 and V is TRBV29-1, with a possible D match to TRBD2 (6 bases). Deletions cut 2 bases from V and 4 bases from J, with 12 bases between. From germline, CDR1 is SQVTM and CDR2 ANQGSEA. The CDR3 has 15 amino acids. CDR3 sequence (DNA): TGCAGCGTTGAATTTGCGGGGCCCGGGGCCAACGTCCTGACTTTC. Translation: CSVEFAGPGANVLTF.

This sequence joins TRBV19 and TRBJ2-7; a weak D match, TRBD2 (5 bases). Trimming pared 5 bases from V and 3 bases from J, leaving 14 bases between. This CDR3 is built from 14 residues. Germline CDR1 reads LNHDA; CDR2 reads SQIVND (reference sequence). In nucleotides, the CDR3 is TGTGCCAGTAGTCCCTGGACTGAAGACTACGAGCAGTACTTC. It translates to CASSPWTEDYEQYF. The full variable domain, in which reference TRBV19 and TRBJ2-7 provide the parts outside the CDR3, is DGGITQSPKYLFRKEGQNVTLSCEQNLNHDAMYWYRQDPGQGLRLIYYSQIVNDFQKGDIAEGYSVSREKKESFPLTVTSAQKNPTAFYLCASSPWTEDYEQYFGPGTRLTVT.